These T cell receptor beta chains were read from a single sample in a study of human T cells and chemical hapten exposure. TCRdb fed the RACE reads into MiXCR, producing one record per CDR3 protein. The data contain 55,000 to 75,000 distinct CDR3 sequences, around 7% of them singletons. Sample: whole blood, taken in connection with sensitization to the hapten diphenylcyclopropenone (DPC). These receptors were collected from a woman in her twenties or thirties with alopecia areata. Some clones in this sample may be carry-over from other donors' samples. The CDR3 runs from the conserved cysteine through the conserved F or W. The D gene is left open where the match is weak. Size is stated for part of the rows, as once, few or many counts, or as a class when the clone is expanded.

cdr3_nt cdr3_aa d_call v_call clone_size j_call
TGTGCCTGGAGTGTCGGGGGCTACGAGCAGTACTTC CAWSVGGYEQYF . TRBV30 many TRBJ2-7
TGTGCCATCGAAGGCCGGGACAGGGCCTACAATGAGCAGTTCTTC CAIEGRDRAYNEQFF TRBD1 TRBV2 . TRBJ2-1
TGCGCCAGCAGCCTAACCGGGACAGGGGAAGTAGAGACCCAGTACTTC CASSLTGTGEVETQYF TRBD1 TRBV5-1 many TRBJ2-5
TGCGCCAGCAGCTTTATCTCAGGGGGGCTGCGACCTGAAGCTTTCTTT CASSFISGGLRPEAFF TRBD1 TRBV5-1 . TRBJ1-1
TGTGCCAGCAGCCTCCGGGACAGGGGGCAATCACCCCTCCACTTT CASSLRDRGQSPLHF TRBD1 TRBV6-5 many TRBJ1-6
TGTGCCAGCAGTGGAGGGGGATCTAGGACTGAAGCTTTCTTT CASSGGGSRTEAFF . TRBV6-1 few TRBJ1-1
TGTGCCAGCGGGCAGGGGGGGGGCAACACTGAAGCTTTCTTT CASGQGGGNTEAFF TRBD1 TRBV9 many TRBJ1-1
TGTGCCAGCAGCCCTTCAGGACAGGGAGGAACTGAAGCTTTCTTT CASSPSGQGGTEAFF TRBD1 TRBV9 many TRBJ1-1
TGTGCCAGCGGTCCATTCAGCTCTGGAAACACCATATATTTT CASGPFSSGNTIYF . TRBV2 many TRBJ1-3
TGTGCCAGCAGCAACACTTTGCCGGATACGCAGTATTTT CASSNTLPDTQYF . TRBV7-9 . TRBJ2-3
TGTGCCAGCAGTTTTTACCCCCTTGGGCTAGCGGGGGGCTCGGTCAGCGGGGAGCTGTTTTTT CASSFYPLGLAGGSVSGELFF TRBD2 TRBV12-3/TRBV12-4 many TRBJ2-2
TGTGCCTGGAGTTCAGACAGTTGGAAGTACTTC CAWSSDSWKYF . TRBV30 many TRBJ2-7
TGTGCCAGCAGCTTAGTTAAGGGCGCGGATACGCAGTATTTT CASSLVKGADTQYF . TRBV7-2 many TRBJ2-3
TGTGCCAGCTCCAATCCAGGCTACTCCTACGAGCAGTACTTC CASSNPGYSYEQYF . TRBV18 many TRBJ2-7
TGCAGCGTTTTTGGGGACTTCCCAGTAGGTACGCAGTATTTT CSVFGDFPVGTQYF . TRBV29-1 many TRBJ2-3
TGTGCCAGCAGCCAAGGGACAACCCCGGCCTGGGAGACCCAGTACTTC CASSQGTTPAWETQYF . TRBV14 few TRBJ2-5
TGCGCCAGCAGCTTGGGGGCCCAACCCAATAATGAAAAACTGTTTTTT CASSLGAQPNNEKLFF . TRBV5-1 many TRBJ1-4
TGTGCCAGCAGCCCATTATGGTTCCAAGAGACCCAGTACTTC CASSPLWFQETQYF . TRBV7-2 many TRBJ2-5
TGTGCCAGCAGCTTAGTTTTGGGCGGCCGAAACAATCAGCCCCAGCATTTT CASSLVLGGRNNQPQHF . TRBV7-9 many TRBJ1-5
TGTGCCAGCTCACCTCCGACAGCTAACTATGGCTACACCTTC CASSPPTANYGYTF . TRBV18 many TRBJ1-2
TGTGCCAGCAGTGAACATCGGACGGGCACAGATACGCAGTATTTT CASSEHRTGTDTQYF . TRBV6-1 many TRBJ2-3
TGTGCCAGCAGCTTATTACCTCGGCTCGCCACGGGCGGGGCCAACGTCCTGACTTTC CASSLLPRLATGGANVLTF . TRBV7-6 few TRBJ2-6
TGTGCCAGCAGTTTATCGTATGCTCAGCCCCAGCATTTT CASSLSYAQPQHF . TRBV27 many TRBJ1-5
TGTGCCAGCAGCCACCTCCCGCTGTCAGGGGGCAGTGAAAACATTCAGTACTTC CASSHLPLSGGSENIQYF TRBD1 TRBV27 many TRBJ2-4
TGTGCCAGCAACCTACTAGGGAGCGGTCAGCCCCAGCATTTT CASNLLGSGQPQHF . TRBV12-3/TRBV12-4 once TRBJ1-5
TGCAGCGTGGAGAAACAGGGATCCGGCTCCGAGCAGTACTTC CSVEKQGSGSEQYF . TRBV29-1 many TRBJ2-7
TGTGCCAGCTCATTCCAGGGGTTAGAGAACACTGAAGCTTTCTTT CASSFQGLENTEAFF . TRBV18 many TRBJ1-1
TGTGCCACCAGCAGAGATGTGGCGATAGCCTTCAATGAGCAGTTCTTC CATSRDVAIAFNEQFF . TRBV15 many TRBJ2-1
TGTGCCAGCAGCTTAGCCTGGACGCAAGAGACCCAGTACTTC CASSLAWTQETQYF . TRBV11-3 many TRBJ2-5
TGTGCCAGCAGCGCGGGTCCGTCCTCGAACACTGAAGCTTTCTTT CASSAGPSSNTEAFF . TRBV5-6 many TRBJ1-1
TGTGCCAGCAGCTTCACCAGGACAGGGGAATCACCCCTCCACTTT CASSFTRTGESPLHF TRBD1 TRBV7-2 many TRBJ1-6
TGTGCCAGCAGCGGAGGACCGGACAGCTCTGGAAACACCATATATTTT CASSGGPDSSGNTIYF . TRBV9 many TRBJ1-3
TGTGCCAGCAGCACCCGGGGAAGGGTCACCGGGGAGCTGTTTTTT CASSTRGRVTGELFF . TRBV13 many TRBJ2-2
TGTGCCAGTAGTGGCGGGACAGGGGGAAGTCAGCCCCAGCATTTT CASSGGTGGSQPQHF TRBD1 TRBV19 few TRBJ1-5
TGTGCCAGCAGTTACCGGACGGTAGCCCAAGAGACCCAGTACTTC CASSYRTVAQETQYF . TRBV6-5 many TRBJ2-5
TGTGCCAGCAGCTTAATGGGGGGGAACACCTACAATGAGCAGTTCTTC CASSLMGGNTYNEQFF TRBD2 TRBV11-3 many TRBJ2-1
TGCAGTGCTTACCCAGAAATGAACACTGAAGCTTTCTTT CSAYPEMNTEAFF . TRBV20-1 few TRBJ1-1
TGCAGTGCTAGAGATCCGAGACAAGGGGACAATGAGCAGTTCTTC CSARDPRQGDNEQFF . TRBV20-1 many TRBJ2-1
TGTGCCAGCAGTGAGGGCACTTCCCAAGAGACCCAGTACTTC CASSEGTSQETQYF . TRBV2 many TRBJ2-5